The clone carrying this TCR beta chain was counted a few times. The antigen remains undetermined. Sample treatment: oral pan-JAK inhibitor, 5-10 mg twice daily. Deletions cut 2 bases from V and 4 bases from J, with 14 bases between. This CDR3 comprises 15 residues. The V gene's germline CDR1 is MNHNS and CDR2 SASEGT. This record belongs to a study of CD8+ T cells in alopecia areata. Study results and caveats: Uncertain still, given a single nonresponder, is whether baseline CD8+ expansion links to response.

Once RNA had been extracted, it was reverse transcribed into cDNA to act as the sequencing template. Using immunoSEQ multiplex PCR, the repertoire was profiled, and TCRdb retains in-frame clones only, with some absent. Seen here are more than 110,000 clones, around half observed once, and the top ten hold approximately 16%. The sequence came from a human donor with alopecia areata. Sequenced here: CD8+ T cells sorted from blood, sampled at week 4, from a patient treated with tofacitinib. The chain links TRBV6-1 to TRBJ1-2, with no clear D. In DNA, the CDR3 is TGTGCCAGCAGTGAACAGGCACAGAATGTCTATGGCTACACCTTC. It yields the protein CASSEQAQNVYGYTF.